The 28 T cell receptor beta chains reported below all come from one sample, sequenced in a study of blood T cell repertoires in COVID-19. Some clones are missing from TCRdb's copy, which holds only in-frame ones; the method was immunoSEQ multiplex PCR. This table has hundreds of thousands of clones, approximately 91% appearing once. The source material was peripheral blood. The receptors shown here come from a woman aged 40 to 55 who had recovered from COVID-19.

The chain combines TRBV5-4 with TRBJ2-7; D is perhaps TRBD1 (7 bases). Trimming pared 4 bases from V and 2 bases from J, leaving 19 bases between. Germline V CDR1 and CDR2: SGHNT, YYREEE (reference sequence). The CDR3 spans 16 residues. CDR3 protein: CASSQLVAGGPYEQYF. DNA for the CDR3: TGTGCCAGCAGCCAGCTTGTCGCAGGGGGGCCCTACGAGCAGTACTTC.

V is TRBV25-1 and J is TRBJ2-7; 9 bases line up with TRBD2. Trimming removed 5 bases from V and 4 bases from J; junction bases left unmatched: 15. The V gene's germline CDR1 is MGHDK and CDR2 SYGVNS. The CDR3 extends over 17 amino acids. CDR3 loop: CASSFGEGLAGGYEQYF. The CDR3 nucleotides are TGTGCCAGCAGTTTCGGGGAAGGACTCGCGGGGGGGTACGAGCAGTACTTC.

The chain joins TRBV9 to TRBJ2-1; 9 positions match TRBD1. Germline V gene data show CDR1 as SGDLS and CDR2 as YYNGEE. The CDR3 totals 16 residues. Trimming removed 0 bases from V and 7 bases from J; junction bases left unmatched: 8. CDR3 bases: TGTGCCAGCAGCGTAGAGGGGGGACAGGGTAAAAATGAGCAGTTCTTC. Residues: CASSVEGGQGKNEQFF.

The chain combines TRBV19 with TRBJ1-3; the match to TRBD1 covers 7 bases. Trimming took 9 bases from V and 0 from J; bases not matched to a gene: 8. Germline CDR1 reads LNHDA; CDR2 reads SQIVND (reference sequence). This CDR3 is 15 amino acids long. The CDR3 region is CASRAGQVSGNTIYF. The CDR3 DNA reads TGTGCCAGCCGAGCCGGACAGGTCTCTGGAAACACCATATATTTT.

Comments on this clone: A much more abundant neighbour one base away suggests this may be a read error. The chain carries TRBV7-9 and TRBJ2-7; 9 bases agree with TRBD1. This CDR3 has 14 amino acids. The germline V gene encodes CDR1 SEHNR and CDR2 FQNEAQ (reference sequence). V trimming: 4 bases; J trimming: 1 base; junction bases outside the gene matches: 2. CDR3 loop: CASSSQGASYEQYF. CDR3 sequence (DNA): TGTGCCAGCAGCTCACAGGGGGCATCCTACGAGCAGTACTTC.

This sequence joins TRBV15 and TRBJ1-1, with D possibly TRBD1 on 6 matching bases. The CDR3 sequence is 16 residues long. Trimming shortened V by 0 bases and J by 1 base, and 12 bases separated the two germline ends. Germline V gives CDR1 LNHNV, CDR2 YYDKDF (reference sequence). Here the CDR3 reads CATSRDRRGANTEAFF. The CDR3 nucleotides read TGTGCCACCAGCAGAGATCGTCGGGGGGCGAACACTGAAGCTTTCTTT.

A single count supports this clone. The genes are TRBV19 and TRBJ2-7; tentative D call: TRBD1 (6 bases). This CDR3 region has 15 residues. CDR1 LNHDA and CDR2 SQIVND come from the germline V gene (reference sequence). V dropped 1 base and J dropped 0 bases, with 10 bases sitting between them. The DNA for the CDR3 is TGTGCCAGTAGTATAGCCCGGACAGACTCCTACGAGCAGTACTTC. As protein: CASSIARTDSYEQYF.

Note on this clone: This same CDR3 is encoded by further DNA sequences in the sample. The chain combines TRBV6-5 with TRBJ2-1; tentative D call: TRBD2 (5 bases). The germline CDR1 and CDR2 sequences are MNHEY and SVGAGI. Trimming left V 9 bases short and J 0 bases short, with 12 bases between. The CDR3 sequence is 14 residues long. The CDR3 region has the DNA TGTGCCAGTAGCCGGGATCTCTCCTACAATGAGCAGTTCTTC. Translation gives CASSRDLSYNEQFF.

CDR3 amino acids: CASSIAHQGGQPQHF. CDR3 in DNA: TGTGCCAGTAGTATAGCCCACCAGGGCGGTCAGCCCCAGCATTTT. The rearrangement links TRBV19 to TRBJ1-5; D is possibly TRBD1 (5 bases). The V gene's germline CDR1 is LNHDA and CDR2 SQIVND (reference sequence). The CDR3 totals 15 residues. V shed 1 base and J shed 6 bases, with 13 bases lying between them.

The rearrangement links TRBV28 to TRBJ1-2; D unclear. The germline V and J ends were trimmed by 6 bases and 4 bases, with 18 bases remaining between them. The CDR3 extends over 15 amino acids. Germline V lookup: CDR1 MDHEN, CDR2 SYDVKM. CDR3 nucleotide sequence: TGTGCCAGCAGCCCCGTCGAGGTCGTTGGCTATGGCTACACCTTC. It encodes CASSPVEVVGYGYTF.

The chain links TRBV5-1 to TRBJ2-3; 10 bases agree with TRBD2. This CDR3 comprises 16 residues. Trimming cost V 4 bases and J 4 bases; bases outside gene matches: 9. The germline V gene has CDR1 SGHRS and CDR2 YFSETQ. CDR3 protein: CASSNPGLAAPDTQYF. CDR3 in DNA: TGCGCCAGCAGCAACCCAGGACTAGCGGCCCCAGATACGCAGTATTTT.

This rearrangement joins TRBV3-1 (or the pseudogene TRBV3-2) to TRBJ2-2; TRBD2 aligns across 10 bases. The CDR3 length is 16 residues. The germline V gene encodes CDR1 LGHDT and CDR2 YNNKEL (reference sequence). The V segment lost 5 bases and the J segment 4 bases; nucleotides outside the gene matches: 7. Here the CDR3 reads CASSALAGDGTGELFF. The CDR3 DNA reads TGTGCCAGCAGCGCCCTAGCGGGAGATGGCACCGGGGAGCTGTTTTTT.

CDR3 nucleotide sequence: TGTGCCAGCAGTGAAGAAAAGGGAGGCACAGATACGCAGTATTTT. Translation gives CASSEEKGGTDTQYF. The chain combines TRBV28 with TRBJ2-3; tentative D call: TRBD2 (5 bases). The CDR3 consists of 15 residues. Germline CDR1 reads MDHEN; CDR2 reads SYDVKM. V shed 5 bases and J shed 1 base, with 13 bases lying between them.

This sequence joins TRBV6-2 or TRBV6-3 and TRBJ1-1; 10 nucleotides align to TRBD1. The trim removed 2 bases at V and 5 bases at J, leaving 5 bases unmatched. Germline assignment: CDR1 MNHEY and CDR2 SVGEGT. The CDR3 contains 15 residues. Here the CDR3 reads CASSYRGDRGTEAFF. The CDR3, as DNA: TGTGCCAGCAGTTACAGGGGGGACAGGGGAACTGAAGCTTTCTTT.

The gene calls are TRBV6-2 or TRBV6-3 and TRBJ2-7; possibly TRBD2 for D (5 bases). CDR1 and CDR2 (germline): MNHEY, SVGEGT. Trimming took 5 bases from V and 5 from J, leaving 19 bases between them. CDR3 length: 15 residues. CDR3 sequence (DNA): TGTGCCAGCAGTCTATCCGGACTGCGGCTAAACGAGCAGTACTTC. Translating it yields CASSLSGLRLNEQYF.

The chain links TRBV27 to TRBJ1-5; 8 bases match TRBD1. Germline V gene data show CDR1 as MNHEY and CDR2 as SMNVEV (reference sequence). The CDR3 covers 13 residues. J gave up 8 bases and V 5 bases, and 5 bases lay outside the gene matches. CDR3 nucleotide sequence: TGTGCCAGCAGTCGACAGGGGTCGGAGCCCCAGCATTTT. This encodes CASSRQGSEPQHF.

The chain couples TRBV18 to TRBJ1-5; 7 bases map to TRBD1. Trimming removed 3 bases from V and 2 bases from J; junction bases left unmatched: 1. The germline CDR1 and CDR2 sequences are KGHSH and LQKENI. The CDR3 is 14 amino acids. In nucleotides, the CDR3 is TGTGCCAGCTCACCCGGGACAGGCAATCAGCCCCAGCATTTT. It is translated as CASSPGTGNQPQHF.

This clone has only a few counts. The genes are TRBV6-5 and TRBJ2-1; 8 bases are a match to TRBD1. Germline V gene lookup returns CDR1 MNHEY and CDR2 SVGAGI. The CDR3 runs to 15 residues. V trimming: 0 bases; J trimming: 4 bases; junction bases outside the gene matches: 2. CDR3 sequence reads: CASSYSNRGYNEQFF. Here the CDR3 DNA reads TGTGCCAGCAGTTACTCGAACAGGGGGTACAATGAGCAGTTCTTC.

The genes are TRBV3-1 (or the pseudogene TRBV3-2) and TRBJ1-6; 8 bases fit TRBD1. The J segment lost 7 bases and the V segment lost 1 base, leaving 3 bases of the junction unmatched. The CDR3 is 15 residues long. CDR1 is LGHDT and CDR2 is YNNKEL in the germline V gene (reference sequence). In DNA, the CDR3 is TGTGCCAGCAGCCAAGGGGACAGGCTAAATTCACCCCTCCACTTT. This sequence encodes CASSQGDRLNSPLHF.

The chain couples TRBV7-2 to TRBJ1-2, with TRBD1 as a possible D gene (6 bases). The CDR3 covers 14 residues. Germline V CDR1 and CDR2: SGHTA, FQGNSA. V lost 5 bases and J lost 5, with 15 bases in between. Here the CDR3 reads CASSLSTGSYGYTF. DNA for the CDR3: TGTGCCAGCAGCCTTTCGACAGGCTCTTATGGCTACACCTTC.

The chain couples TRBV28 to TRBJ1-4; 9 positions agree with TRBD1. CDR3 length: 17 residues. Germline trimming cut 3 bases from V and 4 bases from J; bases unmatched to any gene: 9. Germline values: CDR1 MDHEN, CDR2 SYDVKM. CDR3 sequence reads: CASSFRWDRDLNEKLFF. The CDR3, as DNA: TGTGCCAGCAGTTTTAGGTGGGACAGGGACCTTAATGAAAAACTGTTTTTT. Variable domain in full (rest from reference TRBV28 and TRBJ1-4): DVKVTQSSRYLVKRTGEKVFLECVQDMDHENMFWYRQDPGLGLRLIYFSYDVKMKEKGDIPEGYSVSREKKERFSLILESASTNQTSMYLCASSFRWDRDLNEKLFFGSGTQLSVL.

CDR3 residues: CASSIRTSTSSYEQYF. CDR3 DNA sequence: TGTGCCAGTAGTATACGGACATCAACCTCCTCCTACGAGCAGTACTTC. V and J are TRBV19 and TRBJ2-7; D is perhaps TRBD1 (5 bases). Germline lookup yields CDR1 LNHDA and CDR2 SQIVND (reference sequence). The V end lost 2 bases, the J end lost 0 bases, and 14 bases lay between the germline ends. This CDR3 has 16 amino acids.

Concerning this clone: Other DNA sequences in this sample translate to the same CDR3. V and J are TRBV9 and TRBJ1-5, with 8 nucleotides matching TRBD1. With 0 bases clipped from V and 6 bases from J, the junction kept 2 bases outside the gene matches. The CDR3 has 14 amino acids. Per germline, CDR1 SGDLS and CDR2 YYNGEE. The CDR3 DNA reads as TGTGCCAGCAGCGTAGCAGGGGGCGGTCAGCCCCAGCATTTT. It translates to CASSVAGGGQPQHF.

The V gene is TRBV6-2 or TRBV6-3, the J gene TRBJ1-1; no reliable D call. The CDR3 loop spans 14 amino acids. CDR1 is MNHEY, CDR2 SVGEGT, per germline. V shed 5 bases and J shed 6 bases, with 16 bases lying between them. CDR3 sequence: CASSRSTFISEAFF. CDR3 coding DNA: TGTGCCAGCAGTCGGTCTACGTTCATTTCTGAAGCTTTCTTT.

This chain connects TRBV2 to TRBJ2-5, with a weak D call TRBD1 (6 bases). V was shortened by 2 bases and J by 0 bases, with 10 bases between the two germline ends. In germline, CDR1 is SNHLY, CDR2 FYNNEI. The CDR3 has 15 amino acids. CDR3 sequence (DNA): TGTGCCAGCAGTGAAAGGGACACGAACCAAGAGACCCAGTACTTC. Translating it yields CASSERDTNQETQYF.

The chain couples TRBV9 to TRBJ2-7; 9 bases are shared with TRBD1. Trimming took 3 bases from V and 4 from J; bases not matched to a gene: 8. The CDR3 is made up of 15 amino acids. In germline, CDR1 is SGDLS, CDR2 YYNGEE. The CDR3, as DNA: TGTGCCAGCAGCGAGGGACAGGGCGGAGGATACGAGCAGTACTTC. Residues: CASSEGQGGGYEQYF.

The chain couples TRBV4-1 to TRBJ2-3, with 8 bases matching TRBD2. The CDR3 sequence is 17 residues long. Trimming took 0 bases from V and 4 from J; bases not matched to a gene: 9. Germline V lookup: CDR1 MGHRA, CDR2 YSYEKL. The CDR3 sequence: CASSQDYRGGASDTQYF. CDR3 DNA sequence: TGCGCCAGCAGCCAAGATTATCGGGGGGGGGCATCAGATACGCAGTATTTT.

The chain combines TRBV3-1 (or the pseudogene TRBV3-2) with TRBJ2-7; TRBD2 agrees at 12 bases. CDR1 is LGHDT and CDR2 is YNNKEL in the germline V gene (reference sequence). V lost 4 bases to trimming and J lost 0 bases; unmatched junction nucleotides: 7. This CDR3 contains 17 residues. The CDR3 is CASSLGLAGTSSYEQYF. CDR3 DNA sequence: TGTGCCAGCAGCCTAGGACTAGCGGGAACCAGCTCCTACGAGCAGTACTTC.